The 18 T cell receptor beta chains reported below all come from one sample, sequenced in a study of post-analysis software for immune sequencing data. Overall study results and limits: Four or five TRBV segments, TRBV5-6, TRBV5-1 and TRBV20-1 among them, were found more frequent in patients than controls.

Their specific antigens are unknown. cDNA libraries for TCR beta contained unique molecular identifiers. TCRdb redid the calling of the PCR reads with MiXCR, one entry per CDR3 protein. The sample comprises about 200,000 distinct CDR3 sequences, 25% to 30% of which are singletons, and around 3.7% rests with the top ten. Material: blood. The receptor source for this set is a girl between 2 and 17 years old with multiple sclerosis.

A note on this clonotype: An end of the junction differs from the germline gene, which may be a read error. CDR3 residues: CAISLALGGLSQPQHF. CDR3 nucleotides: TGTGCCATCAGTTTAGCCCTCGGGGGTCTCAGTCAGCCCCAGCATTTT. The V and J genes are TRBV28 and TRBJ1-5; tentative D call: TRBD1 (5 bases). The CDR3 contains 16 residues. Germline assignment: CDR1 MDHEN and CDR2 SYDVKM.

With regard to this clonotype: A much larger clone lies a single base off, so this may be a read error. V and J are TRBV2 and TRBJ2-4; D ambiguous. Trimming removed 7 bases from V and 8 bases from J, with 9 bases in between. This CDR3 comprises 11 residues. The germline V gene has CDR1 SNHLY and CDR2 FYNNEI. The CDR3 region has the DNA TGTGCCAGCACCGCGTTATACATTCAGTACTTC. Amino acids: CASTALYIQYF.

The V call is TRBV29-1, the J call TRBJ1-2; 7 positions match TRBD1. CDR1 is SQVTM, CDR2 ANQGSEA, per germline. The CDR3 is 14 residues long. Trimming at V came to 4 bases and at J to 4 bases, leaving 9 bases not matched to a gene. CDR3: CSVVEGGGGYGYTF. The DNA of the CDR3 is TGCAGCGTTGTAGAAGGGGGCGGCGGCTATGGCTACACCTTC.

This clonotype was counted between two and nine times. V usage is TRBV21-1 and J usage is TRBJ1-1; no DNA check was done on the table's D call, TRBD1. TRBV21-1 is a recognized pseudogene. The CDR3 runs to 13 residues. CDR3 sequence: CASTQGKNTEAFF. The CDR3 bases are TGTGCCAGCACCCAGGGGAAGAACACTGAAGCTTTCTTT.

This clonotype occurred many times. The chain recombines TRBV20-1 with TRBJ2-1; D perhaps matches TRBD1 (6 bases). Trimming left V 0 bases short and J 5 bases short, with 14 bases between. Germline CDR1 and CDR2: DFQATT and SNEGSKA (reference sequence). This CDR3 has 15 residues. CDR3 in DNA: TGCAGTGCTAGAGATCCCACAGGGCGTAACAATGAGCAGTTCTTC. Protein sequence: CSARDPTGRNNEQFF.

This clonotype was counted many times. This chain joins TRBV5-1 and TRBJ1-1; D may be TRBD1 (5 bases). This CDR3 contains 14 residues. CDR1 and CDR2 (germline): SGHRS, YFSETQ. Between the trimmed V and J ends, which lost 5 bases and 1 base, there was a span of 12 bases. The CDR3 spells CASRLTASNTEAFF. The DNA of the CDR3 is TGCGCCAGCAGATTGACAGCATCGAACACTGAAGCTTTCTTT.

This CDR3 is CASSLGTDQETQYF. Written as DNA, the CDR3 is TGTGCCAGCAGTTTAGGGACGGATCAAGAGACCCAGTACTTC. The chain combines TRBV12-3 or TRBV12-4 with TRBJ2-5; no firm D call. The V gene lost 1 base and the J gene lost 2 bases, with 8 bases spanning the gap. The CDR3 spans 14 residues.

For this clonotype: A much larger clone sits a single nucleotide away, making a read error possible. This chain uses TRBV5-5 with TRBJ1-6; no clear D. The CDR3 loop spans 15 amino acids. Germline V lookup: CDR1 SGHKS, CDR2 YYEKEE (reference sequence). The CDR3 here is CASSLEAAGGSPFHF. The CDR3 region has the DNA TGTGCCAGCAGCTTGGAGGCAGCCGGAGGTTCACCCTTCCACTTT.

This clonotype was counted ten times or more. The J gene is TRBJ2-7, the V gene TRBV28; D is uncertain. The CDR3 length is 16 residues. The V and J ends lost 6 bases and 2 bases respectively, with 20 bases between them. Germline V gene lookup returns CDR1 MDHEN and CDR2 SYDVKM. CDR3: CASSRASGHGTYEQYF. In DNA form, the CDR3 reads TGTGCCAGCAGCCGTGCCTCGGGCCACGGAACCTACGAGCAGTACTTC.

The chain is built from TRBV24-1 and TRBJ2-1; TRBD1 matches at 9 bases. J was trimmed by 3 bases and V by 5 bases; bases with no gene match: 4. CDR1 is KGHDR, CDR2 SFDVKD, per germline. CDR3 length: 15 amino acids. The CDR3 sequence is CATSAPGQGYNEQFF. The CDR3, as DNA: TGTGCCACCAGTGCTCCGGGACAGGGCTACAATGAGCAGTTCTTC.

The chain uses TRBV5-1 and TRBJ2-1; tentatively, D is TRBD1 (5 bases). Germline values: CDR1 SGHRS, CDR2 YFSETQ. This CDR3 has 14 residues. The V and J ends lost 4 bases and 5 bases respectively, with 13 bases between them. The CDR3 nucleotides are TGCGCCAGCAGCCCTAGACAGCCCGACAATGAGCAGTTCTTC. Translation: CASSPRQPDNEQFF.

V gene TRBV10-3 combines with J gene TRBJ1-2, with 12 bases aligning to TRBD1. Germline CDR1 reads ENHRY; CDR2 reads SYGVKD. The CDR3 consists of 14 residues. The junction had 4 bases not matched to a gene; V was cut back by 5 bases and J by 6 bases. CDR3: CAISFRDRGHGYTF. DNA for the CDR3: TGTGCCATCAGTTTCCGGGACAGGGGGCATGGCTACACCTTC.

The gene calls are TRBV10-3 and TRBJ1-1; no clear D gene. Germline V gene sequence: CDR1 ENHRY, CDR2 SYGVKD. V was trimmed by 7 bases and J by 11 bases, leaving 20 bases between them. The CDR3 sequence is 13 residues long. This CDR3 reads CAITGSQFQRAFF. For the CDR3, the DNA is TGTGCCATCACGGGGTCTCAGTTCCAGAGGGCTTTCTTT.

This clonotype was detected ten times or more. CDR3 sequence: CASSQTQGYEQYF. The DNA of the CDR3 is TGTGCCAGCAGCCAAACCCAGGGCTACGAGCAGTACTTC. The rearrangement uses TRBV5-5 and TRBJ2-7; D may be TRBD1 (5 bases). This CDR3 comprises 13 residues. From germline, CDR1 is SGHKS and CDR2 YYEKEE (reference sequence). Trimming left V 4 bases short and J 3 bases short, with 11 bases between.

There are many counts of this clonotype. CDR3 DNA sequence: TGCGCCAGCAGCGAACAGGGGAACACTGAAGCTTTCTTT. This sequence encodes CASSEQGNTEAFF. The J gene is TRBJ1-1, the V gene TRBV5-1, with D maybe TRBD1 (6 bases). Germline lookup yields CDR1 SGHRS and CDR2 YFSETQ. This CDR3 comprises 13 residues. Trimming took off 4 bases at V and 1 base at J, with 8 bases between the two ends. The whole variable domain, remainder taken from reference TRBV5-1 and TRBJ1-1, is KAGVTQTPRYLIKTRGQQVTLSCSPISGHRSVSWYQQTPGQGLQFLFEYFSETQRNKGNFPGRFSGRQFSNSRSEMNVSTLELGDSALYLCASSEQGNTEAFFGQGTRLTVV.

This clonotype was seen a handful of times. V usage is TRBV15 and J usage is TRBJ2-5; tentatively, D is TRBD2 (5 bases). CDR1 is LNHNV, CDR2 YYDKDF, per germline (reference sequence). The CDR3 contains 16 residues. Deletions cut 3 bases from V and 11 bases from J, with 25 bases between. The CDR3 DNA reads TGTGCCACCAGCAGGGGAGAGGGCACGGCGGATTACGGGCAGTACTTC. Protein product: CATSRGEGTADYGQYF.

For this clonotype: This may arise from a read error, as a much more abundant clone is one base away. The rearrangement links TRBV27 to TRBJ1-2; the D is unclear. V lost 6 bases and J 7 bases, leaving 18 bases between the germline ends. This CDR3 comprises 14 residues. In germline, CDR1 is MNHEY, CDR2 SMNVEV (reference sequence). As DNA, the CDR3 is TGTGCCAGCAGACATGGCACCTTAAGTTTTGGCTACACCTTC. This translates into CASRHGTLSFGYTF.

This clonotype was detected ten times or more. The rearrangement uses TRBV5-1 and TRBJ2-1; the match to TRBD1 covers 8 bases. The CDR3 sequence is 13 residues long. The trim removed 4 bases at V and 5 bases at J, leaving 2 bases unmatched. The germline gives CDR1 SGHRS, CDR2 YFSETQ. The DNA of the CDR3 is TGCGCCAGCAGCCCGGGACAGGACAATGAGCAGTTCTTC. Its translation is CASSPGQDNEQFF. Based on the CDR3 plus reference TRBV5-1 and TRBJ2-1, the full variable domain is KAGVTQTPRYLIKTRGQQVTLSCSPISGHRSVSWYQQTPGQGLQFLFEYFSETQRNKGNFPGRFSGRQFSNSRSEMNVSTLELGDSALYLCASSPGQDNEQFFGPGTRLTVL.